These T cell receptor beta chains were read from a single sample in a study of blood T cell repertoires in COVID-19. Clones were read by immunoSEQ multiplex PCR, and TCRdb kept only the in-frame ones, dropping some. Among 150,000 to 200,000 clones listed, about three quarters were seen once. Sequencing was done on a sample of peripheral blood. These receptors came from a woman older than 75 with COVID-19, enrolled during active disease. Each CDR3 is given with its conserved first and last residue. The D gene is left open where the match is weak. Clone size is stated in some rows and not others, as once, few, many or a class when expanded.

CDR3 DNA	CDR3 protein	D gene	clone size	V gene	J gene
TGCGCCAGCAGCTTGGTGACAGGGTATGGCCAGAGCTCCTACGAGCAGTACTTC	CASSLVTGYGQSSYEQYF	TRBD1	.	TRBV5-1	TRBJ2-7
TGTGCCAGCAGTCCGCTACTCTTTGGCCAGCATTTT	CASSPLLFGQHF	.	.	TRBV28	TRBJ1-5
TGTGCCAGCAGCCACACGACGGAGTATGGTGGCTACACCTTC	CASSHTTEYGGYTF	.	.	TRBV11-3	TRBJ1-2
TGTGCCAGCAGCGTAGCTCTAGGCACAGATACGCAGTATTTT	CASSVALGTDTQYF	.	few	TRBV9	TRBJ2-3
TGTGCCAGCAGCCCTCGGACAGGGGCCTACGAGCAGTACTTC	CASSPRTGAYEQYF	TRBD1	.	TRBV11-3	TRBJ2-7
TGTGCCAGCAGTACACTAGCGGACTCCACAGATACGCAGTATTTT	CASSTLADSTDTQYF	TRBD2	.	TRBV6-5	TRBJ2-3
TGCGCCAGCAGCCAAGAACTGGGACAGGGGAGCTATGGCTACACCTTC	CASSQELGQGSYGYTF	TRBD1	.	TRBV4-1	TRBJ1-2
TGTGCCAGCAGTTTGGGGCGGTCCTACAATGAGCAGTTCTTC	CASSLGRSYNEQFF	.	.	TRBV28	TRBJ2-1
TGCGCCAGCAGCGCCCGACAGGGGTCCACCTACGAGCAGTACTTC	CASSARQGSTYEQYF	TRBD1	few	TRBV5-1	TRBJ2-7
TGTGCTAGTGGTCCTGGGTTTGGACAGGGGGAAGGCTACACCTTC	CASGPGFGQGEGYTF	TRBD1	.	TRBV12-5	TRBJ1-2
TGTGCCAGCAGTGTTGGCGGAGATTCACCCCTCCACTTT	CASSVGGDSPLHF	.	.	TRBV2	TRBJ1-6
TGTGCCAGCAGCTTACAAGGACTCACTGAAGCTTTCTTT	CASSLQGLTEAFF	.	.	TRBV7-9	TRBJ1-1
TGCGCCAGCAGCCAAGGGGGGGGTTCTAACTATGGCTACACCTTC	CASSQGGGSNYGYTF	.	.	TRBV4-3	TRBJ1-2
TGTGCCAGCAACATGGGGGCTGGGACTGAAGCTTTCTTT	CASNMGAGTEAFF	.	.	TRBV12-3/TRBV12-4	TRBJ1-1
TGTGCCAGCAGTGAATATTTTCGGGGACTAGGGAACAATGAGCAGTTCTTC	CASSEYFRGLGNNEQFF	TRBD2	.	TRBV6-1	TRBJ2-1
TGCGCCAGCAGCCCCTTGGGGGGTGTTAACTATGGCTACACCTTC	CASSPLGGVNYGYTF	.	.	TRBV5-1	TRBJ1-2
TGTGCCAGCAACCAGGGTGCCACTCACTTCCAGTACTTC	CASNQGATHFQYF	.	.	TRBV25-1	TRBJ2-7
TGTGCCAGCAGTGAAGGGCTTAACGAGCAGTACTTC	CASSEGLNEQYF	.	.	TRBV2	TRBJ2-7
TGTGCCAGCAGGACTTCGGATAAACTGTTTTTT	CASRTSDKLFF	.	.	TRBV28	TRBJ1-4
TGTGCCAGCAGACGGGACAGGGGCGAGCAGTACTTC	CASRRDRGEQYF	TRBD1	.	TRBV28	TRBJ2-7
TGTGCCAGCAGCCTCGGGACTAGCGGAACCCTTTACAATGAGCAGTTCTTC	CASSLGTSGTLYNEQFF	TRBD2	.	TRBV5-4	TRBJ2-1
TGTGCCAGCAGCCGCACCCAACAGGGGGCGTATGGCTACACCTTC	CASSRTQQGAYGYTF	TRBD1	.	TRBV5-5	TRBJ1-2
TGTGCCAGCAGCCAGCGGCGGGGGGAACGCCAAGAGACCCAGTACTTC	CASSQRRGERQETQYF	TRBD2	few	TRBV14	TRBJ2-5
TGTGCCAGCAGCTTAGATCGGGGTTCTTATAATTCACCCCTCCACTTT	CASSLDRGSYNSPLHF	.	.	TRBV7-2	TRBJ1-6
TGTGCCAGCAGTTTGACGGCGACAGGGGCCTACGAGCAGTACTTC	CASSLTATGAYEQYF	TRBD1	few	TRBV28	TRBJ2-7
TGTGCCAGCAAACCCGGACAGGGTCCCCACGAGCAGTACTTC	CASKPGQGPHEQYF	TRBD1	.	TRBV2	TRBJ2-7
TGTGCCAGCAGTTCGCCGGGTTTAACCTACGAGCAGTACTTC	CASSSPGLTYEQYF	.	.	TRBV6-5	TRBJ2-7
TGTGCCAGCAGTTACGGCACCAACACAGATACGCAGTATTTT	CASSYGTNTDTQYF	.	once	TRBV6-5	TRBJ2-3
TGTGCCAGCAGCCAAGACAATTACAATGAGCAGTTCTTC	CASSQDNYNEQFF	.	.	TRBV4-2	TRBJ2-1
TGCGCCAGCATTCCGGGACAGGGGGCGATAGCGCAGTATTTT	CASIPGQGAIAQYF	TRBD1	.	TRBV5-1	TRBJ2-3
TGTGCCATCAGTGAGTCTTCGTCGGGAAAAGATACGCAGTATTTT	CAISESSSGKDTQYF	.	.	TRBV10-3	TRBJ2-3
TGTGCCAGCAGAGAGGGTCCTCACTTAGAGACCCAGTACTTC	CASREGPHLETQYF	.	.	TRBV7-2	TRBJ2-5
TGTGCCAGCAGTTACAGGGTCCCAAATTCACCCCTCCACTTT	CASSYRVPNSPLHF	.	.	TRBV2	TRBJ1-6
TGCAGTGCTAGGGGGGGCTACGAGCAGTACTTC	CSARGGYEQYF	.	.	TRBV20-1	TRBJ2-7
TGTGCCAGTAGGGAACAGGGGAAGGATTCACCCCTCCACTTT	CASREQGKDSPLHF	TRBD1	once	TRBV19	TRBJ1-6
TGTGCCAGCAGTCGGCCCCTTGGAGGAGCGGGAGTGCAAGATACGCAGTATTTT	CASSRPLGGAGVQDTQYF	TRBD2	.	TRBV6-6	TRBJ2-3
TGCGCCAGCAGCTTCTCGACTAGCGGGGCCCCCAATGAGCAGTTCTTC	CASSFSTSGAPNEQFF	TRBD2	many	TRBV5-1	TRBJ2-1
TGTGCCAGCAGGACAGGGGGCGCGGATGGCTACACCTTC	CASRTGGADGYTF	TRBD1	.	TRBV6-5	TRBJ1-2
TGTGCCACCAGTGATCCCGGGACTAGCGGGAAGGGCTCCTACAATGAGCAGTTCTTC	CATSDPGTSGKGSYNEQFF	TRBD2	.	TRBV24-1	TRBJ2-1
TGTGCCAGCAGCCCCCGGGGCGGGGAGCTGTTTTTT	CASSPRGGELFF	.	.	TRBV7-9	TRBJ2-2
TGTGCCAGCAGTCCCCGCGCTGACAGGGCCCCCAATGAGCAGTTCTTC	CASSPRADRAPNEQFF	TRBD1	.	TRBV27	TRBJ2-1
TGCGCCAGCAGCTTGATCCGGGGGGACACTGAAGCTTTCTTT	CASSLIRGDTEAFF	.	.	TRBV5-1	TRBJ1-1
TGTGCCAGCAGCCTTCGCGCGGGGCGGGACTATGGCTACACCTTC	CASSLRAGRDYGYTF	.	.	TRBV14	TRBJ1-2
TGTGCCAGCAGTTATTATGCAGGGAACTATGGCTACACCTTC	CASSYYAGNYGYTF	.	few	TRBV6-2/TRBV6-3	TRBJ1-2
TGCGCCAGCAGCTTAGCGGGGAGCGGCGGAGAGCAGTACTTC	CASSLAGSGGEQYF	TRBD2	.	TRBV5-1	TRBJ2-7
TGTGCCAGCAGTCTCACTAGCGGGGGGTACAATGAGCAGTTCTTC	CASSLTSGGYNEQFF	TRBD2	.	TRBV27	TRBJ2-1
TGTGCCAGTAGTATTGCGGGGGGCTACGAGCAGTACTTC	CASSIAGGYEQYF	TRBD2	.	TRBV19	TRBJ2-7
TGTGCCAGCAGCCCTGGGACAGGGGGAAACTATGGCTACACCTTC	CASSPGTGGNYGYTF	TRBD1	.	TRBV4-2	TRBJ1-2
TGTGCCAGCAGGGACACAGGGGGCAATCAGCCCCAGCATTTT	CASRDTGGNQPQHF	TRBD1	.	TRBV2	TRBJ1-5